This T cell receptor (beta chain) was identified in a study of blood T cell repertoires in COVID-19. Authors' methods: The assay estimated nucleated cells by amplifying reference gene primers. Here immunoSEQ multiplex PCR was the method, and the copy in TCRdb shows in-frame clones only, minus some. V and J calls and clone size are copied from that table; D and trimming were computed from the DNA. The data contain fewer than 90,000 clones, 84% of them singletons. This clone rates as medium-sized. Germline V CDR1 and CDR2: SGHTA, FQGTGA. V was clipped by 10 bases and J by 4 bases; unmatched bases: 6. This CDR3 has 13 residues.

The TCR sequence derives from a man aged 70 or older with acute or convalescent COVID-19. The sequencing sample was made of peripheral blood. The chain recombines TRBV7-3 with TRBJ2-3; the match to TRBD1 covers 9 bases. This CDR3 reads CANRGQGPDTQYF. In nucleotides, the CDR3 is TGTGCCAACAGGGGGCAGGGTCCAGATACGCAGTATTTT.